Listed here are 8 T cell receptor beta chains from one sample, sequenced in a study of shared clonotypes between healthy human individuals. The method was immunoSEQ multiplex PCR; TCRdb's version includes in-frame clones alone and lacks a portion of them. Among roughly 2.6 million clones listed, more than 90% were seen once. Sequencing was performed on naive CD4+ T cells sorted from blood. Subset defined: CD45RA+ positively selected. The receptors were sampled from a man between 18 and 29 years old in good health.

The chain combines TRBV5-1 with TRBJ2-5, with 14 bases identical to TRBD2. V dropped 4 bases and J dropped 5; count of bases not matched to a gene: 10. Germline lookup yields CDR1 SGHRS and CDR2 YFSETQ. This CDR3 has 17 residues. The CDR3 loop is CASSARLAGGLRETQYF. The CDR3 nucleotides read TGCGCCAGCAGCGCGAGACTAGCGGGGGGGCTTAGGGAGACCCAGTACTTC.

DNA of the CDR3: TGTGCCTGGGAAGGGACAGGAAATAATTCACCCCTCCACTTT. Encoded protein: CAWEGTGNNSPLHF. V gene TRBV30 combines with J gene TRBJ1-6; TRBD1 matches at 8 bases. Looked up from germline, CDR1 is GTSNPN and CDR2 is SVGIG (reference sequence). The CDR3 has 14 amino acids. V lost 5 bases, J lost 5 bases, and 5 bases stayed unmatched. The full variable domain, in which reference TRBV30 and TRBJ1-6 provide the parts outside the CDR3, is SQTIHQWPATLVQPVGSPLSLECTVEGTSNPNLYWYRQAAGRGLQLLFYSVGIGQISSEVPQNLSASRPQDRQFILSSKKLLLSDSGFYLCAWEGTGNNSPLHFGNGTRLTVT.

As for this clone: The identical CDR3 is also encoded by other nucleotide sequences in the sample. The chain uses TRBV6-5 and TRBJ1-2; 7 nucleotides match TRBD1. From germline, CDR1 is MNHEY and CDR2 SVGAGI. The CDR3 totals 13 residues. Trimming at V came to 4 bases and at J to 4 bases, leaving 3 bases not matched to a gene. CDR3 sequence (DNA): TGTGCCAGCAGTTGGGGACAGTCCTATGGCTACACCTTC. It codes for CASSWGQSYGYTF.

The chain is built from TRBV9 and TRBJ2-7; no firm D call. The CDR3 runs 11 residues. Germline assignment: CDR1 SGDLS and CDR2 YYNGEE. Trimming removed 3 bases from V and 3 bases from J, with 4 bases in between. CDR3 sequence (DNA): TGTGCCAGCAGCGGGGACTACGAGCAGTACTTC. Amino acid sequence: CASSGDYEQYF.

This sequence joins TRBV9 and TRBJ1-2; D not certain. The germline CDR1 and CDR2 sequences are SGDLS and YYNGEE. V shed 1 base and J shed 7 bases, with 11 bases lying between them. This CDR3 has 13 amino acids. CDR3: CASSVNAGFGYTF. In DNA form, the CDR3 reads TGTGCCAGCAGCGTAAATGCGGGGTTTGGCTACACCTTC.

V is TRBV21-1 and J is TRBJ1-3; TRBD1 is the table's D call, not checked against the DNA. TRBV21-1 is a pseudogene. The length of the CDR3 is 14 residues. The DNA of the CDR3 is TGTGCCAGCAGAGGGACAGGGAGTGGAAACACCATATATTTT. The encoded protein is CASRGTGSGNTIYF.

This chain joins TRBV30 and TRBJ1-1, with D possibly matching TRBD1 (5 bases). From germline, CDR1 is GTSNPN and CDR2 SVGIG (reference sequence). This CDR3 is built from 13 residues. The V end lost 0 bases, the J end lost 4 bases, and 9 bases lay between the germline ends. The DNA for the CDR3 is TGTGCCTGGAGTGTGAGGACAACCACTGAAGCTTTCTTT. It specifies CAWSVRTTTEAFF.

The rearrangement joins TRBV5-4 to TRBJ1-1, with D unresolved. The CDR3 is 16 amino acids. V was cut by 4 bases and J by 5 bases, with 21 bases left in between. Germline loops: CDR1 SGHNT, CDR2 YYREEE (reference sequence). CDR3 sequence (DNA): TGTGCCAGCAGCCTTGACCCCGTCCGGGCGGGAACTGAAGCTTTCTTT. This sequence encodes CASSLDPVRAGTEAFF.